The present T cell receptor beta chain was sequenced within a study of T cell repertoires in cytomegalovirus infection. Study background: Matching HLA type, along with CMV infection, was indicated by public TCR beta signatures.

TCRdb re-derived calls from the reads in MiXCR, one entry per CDR3 protein. In the table there are roughly 720,000 distinct CDR3 sequences, roughly 36% of which are singletons. The germline gives CDR1 SGHDT, CDR2 YYEEEE. Trimming took 1 base from V and 1 from J, leaving 14 bases between them. The CDR3 extends over 17 amino acids. In the case of this clonotype: Its matching antigen is unknown.

Whole-study results and caveats: Dominating the ex vivo response were HLA-C-restricted CMV-specific TCR beta clonotypes. People with CMV and the relevant HLA were identified by cumulative public TCR beta family frequency.

Sequencing was performed on PBMCs. This chain connects TRBV5-6 to TRBJ2-2; a weak D match, TRBD1 (5 bases). The sequence was obtained from a human donor in good health (CMV status not recorded). Some clones in this sample may be carry-over from other donors' samples. CDR3 amino acids: CASSLFLGPQNTGELFF. The CDR3 DNA reads as TGTGCCAGCAGCTTGTTTCTGGGGCCCCAGAACACCGGGGAGCTGTTTTTT.